The subject of this entry is one TCR beta chain. Antigen: not known. Losses at the gene ends were 9 bases for V and 4 bases for J; bases not matched to a gene: 8. This CDR3 has 13 residues. Germline CDR1 and CDR2: PRHDT and FYEKMQ (reference sequence). CD8 cells classed as naive were CD45RO-negative and positively selected for CCR7, excluding terminally differentiated effector memory CD45RA+ cells. Using immunoSEQ multiplex PCR, the repertoire was profiled, and TCRdb retains in-frame clones only, with some absent. The sample includes fewer than 1 million clones, about 96% of them seen just once. This sample was included in a study of shared clonotypes between healthy human individuals. In the study overall: Each donor contributed plates that comprised three CD4 naive, three CD4 memory, two CD8 naive and one CD8 memory.

Study-wide findings and caveats: The genetic and exposure-history diversity represented was limited by few donors. In general, naive subsets displayed greater estimated richness than memory subsets did.

The genes are TRBV13 and TRBJ2-5, with TRBD2 matching over 7 bases. Sequenced input: naive CD8+ T cells sorted from blood. The receptor's source is a man in his thirties or forties in good health. DNA for the CDR3: TGTGCCAGTGCAGATCGGGGGGTAGAGACCCAGTACTTC. Translated: CASADRGVETQYF. The whole variable domain, filled in from reference TRBV13 and TRBJ2-5, reads AAGVIQSPRHLIKEKRETATLKCYPIPRHDTVYWYQQGPGQDPQFLISFYEKMQSDKGSIPDRFSAQQFSDYHSELNMSSLELGDSALYFCASADRGVETQYFGPGTRLLVL.